This TCR beta chain was sequenced during a study of OX40 agonist ivuxolimab in advanced cancers. Clones were read by immunoSEQ multiplex PCR, and TCRdb kept only the in-frame ones, dropping some. The sample has some 54,000 clones, 70% to 80% seen once; the top ten hold around 4.6%. The TCR comes from an adult with an advanced solid tumor such as melanoma, head and neck, liver or kidney cancer. Sample: CD4+ or CD8+ T cells sorted from blood, taken in a trial of the OX40 agonist ivuxolimab.

CDR3: CASSLTGQTEAFF. The CDR3 region has the DNA TGTGCCAGCAGCTTAACGGGACAGACGGAAGCTTTCTTT. The J gene is TRBJ1-1, the V gene TRBV7-3; 7 positions match TRBD1. J gave up 8 bases and V 0 bases, and 3 bases lay outside the gene matches. The CDR3 has 13 residues. Germline V gene sequence: CDR1 SGHTA, CDR2 FQGTGA.